One sample yielded the 27 T cell receptor beta chains listed below, sequenced in a study of molecular identifiers for immune sequencing clone quantification. TCRdb used MiXCR to reprocess the PCR reads, holding one entry per CDR3 protein. The sample consists of 60,000 to 70,000 distinct CDR3 sequences, less than 20% of them appearing once. Sequencing used naive CD8+ T cells from blood, with Jurkat cell RNA spiked in. Subset given: FACS-sorted CD8+CD4-CCR7+CD45RA+ naive T cells. The receptor set was obtained from a human donor in good health. Some libraries in this study had Jurkat cell RNA spiked in.

In the case of this clonotype: Just one base apart from a much larger clone, this may be a read error. V gene TRBV6-6 combines with J gene TRBJ1-5; TRBD1 is a possible D gene (6 bases). V gave up 7 bases and J gave up 9 bases, with 13 bases separating them. Germline V gene data show CDR1 as MNHNY and CDR2 as SVGAGI (reference sequence). This CDR3 has 12 residues. CDR3 region: CASTAGDRPQHF. CDR3 DNA: TGTGCCAGCACGGCAGGGGACCGGCCCCAGCATTTT.

On this clonotype itself: A much larger clone sits a single nucleotide away, making a read error possible. J is TRBJ1-2 and V is TRBV10-3; D is unclear. CDR3 length: 16 residues. CDR1 and CDR2 (germline): ENHRY, SYGVKD. The CDR3 sequence is CAINESANPSLYGYTF. The CDR3 DNA follows: TGTGCCATCAATGAGTCTGCTAACCCGTCCCTCTATGGCTACACCTTC.

On this clonotype itself: The germline gene is not matched at one end of the junction; a read error may be the cause. The chain combines TRBV10-2 with TRBJ1-1; no definite D call. Germline V gives CDR1 WSHSY, CDR2 SAAADI. The CDR3 totals 11 residues. The CDR3 DNA reads TGCGCCAGCATAGGAAACACTGGAGCTTTCTTT. It codes for CASIGNTGAFF.

V is TRBV6-1 and J is TRBJ2-2, with D unresolved. Germline loops: CDR1 MNHNS, CDR2 SASEGT. The CDR3 contains 17 residues. V was pared by 3 bases and J by 0 bases, with 14 bases between. The CDR3 reads CASSDSDGYPNTGELFF. CDR3 sequence (DNA): TGTGCCAGCAGTGACTCAGACGGTTACCCGAACACCGGGGAGCTGTTTTTT.

The gene calls are TRBV6-1 and TRBJ1-5, with TRBD1 identical over 8 bases. Germline loops: CDR1 MNHNS, CDR2 SASEGT. There are 15 residues in the CDR3. V shed 4 bases, J shed 3 bases, and the junction held 5 bases outside the gene matches. This CDR3 is CASSGWTGYNQPQHF. Here the CDR3 DNA reads TGTGCCAGCAGTGGTTGGACAGGGTACAATCAGCCCCAGCATTTT.

This clonotype was counted at least ten times. The rearrangement links TRBV7-3 to TRBJ2-1; D ambiguous. CDR1 and CDR2 from the germline V gene are SGHTA and FQGTGA. This CDR3 contains 15 residues. V was shortened by 5 bases and J by 7 bases, with 18 bases between the two germline ends. The CDR3 protein is CASSPAPSLRNEQFF. The DNA for the CDR3 is TGTGCCAGCAGCCCAGCCCCTAGTTTAAGAAATGAGCAGTTCTTC.

This clonotype was seen repeatedly, ten times or more. The gene calls are TRBV11-3 and TRBJ2-1; tentative D call: TRBD1 (6 bases). This CDR3 has 16 residues. V lost 1 base, J lost 0 bases, and 10 bases lay in between. CDR1 is SGHNT, CDR2 YENEEA, per germline. CDR3 sequence: CASSLAGDHSYNEQFF. CDR3 coding DNA: TGTGCCAGCAGCTTAGCAGGGGATCACTCCTACAATGAGCAGTTCTTC.

This chain joins TRBV25-1 and TRBJ2-1; D unclear. The CDR3 extends over 14 amino acids. The V gene's germline CDR1 is MGHDK and CDR2 SYGVNS. V dropped 2 bases and J dropped 4 bases, with 9 bases sitting between them. The CDR3 here is CASSEINIYNEQFF. The CDR3 DNA is TGTGCCAGCAGTGAAATCAACATTTACAATGAGCAGTTCTTC.

This clonotype was recorded at least ten times. The rearrangement joins TRBV6-6 to TRBJ2-5; no reliable D call. Germline assignment: CDR1 MNHNY and CDR2 SVGAGI (reference sequence). Trimming cost V 3 bases and J 4 bases, with 9 bases left between them. This CDR3 has 13 amino acids. CDR3 DNA sequence: TGTGCCAGCAGTTATGCCTTTGGAGAGACCCAGTACTTC. Protein sequence: CASSYAFGETQYF.

This clonotype was detected ten times or more. The chain combines TRBV19 with TRBJ2-7, with no clear D. Germline CDR1 reads LNHDA; CDR2 reads SQIVND (reference sequence). The V end was cut by 3 bases, the J end by 2 bases, with 11 bases between. This CDR3 region has 14 residues. The chain's CDR3 is CASSIPGTPYEQYF. CDR3 nucleotide sequence: TGTGCCAGTAGTATCCCAGGTACCCCCTACGAGCAGTACTTC.

This clonotype was detected many times. The V and J genes are TRBV29-1 and TRBJ2-3; 10 nucleotides align to TRBD2. After removal of 2 bases from V and 4 bases from J, the junction contained 6 bases not matched to a gene. The germline gives CDR1 SQVTM, CDR2 ANQGSEA. This CDR3 region has 15 residues. DNA for the CDR3: TGCAGCGTTGAAAGTCCAGCGGGAGGGTCAGATACGCAGTATTTT. It is translated as CSVESPAGGSDTQYF.

This clonotype was detected many times. This chain links TRBV5-6 with TRBJ2-1; 7 bases are a match to TRBD2. This CDR3 is 15 amino acids long. Germline lookup yields CDR1 SGHDT and CDR2 YYEEEE. J was trimmed by 5 bases and V by 0 bases; bases with no gene match: 5. CDR3 sequence reads: CASSLVGGSHNEQFF. In nucleotides, the CDR3 is TGTGCCAGCAGCTTGGTGGGCGGGAGTCACAATGAGCAGTTCTTC.

This clonotype was detected many times. V is TRBV29-1 and J is TRBJ1-2; 8 nucleotides align to TRBD1. Germline CDR1 reads SQVTM; CDR2 reads ANQGSEA. This CDR3 has 11 residues. The V segment lost 4 bases and the J segment 6 bases; nucleotides outside the gene matches: 1. In DNA, the CDR3 is TGCAGCGTTGCAGGGGGCGATGGCTACACCTTC. Protein: CSVAGGDGYTF.

Worth noting for this clonotype: At one boundary the junction diverges from the germline segment, which might be a read error. V and J are TRBV7-6 and TRBJ1-1, with unresolved D. CDR1 is SGHVS and CDR2 is FNYEAQ in the germline V gene. The CDR3 is 12 amino acids. The CDR3 region is CACSPRGTEAFF. The CDR3 DNA is TGTGCCTGCAGCCCCCGGGGCACTGAAGCTTTCTTT.

This clonotype was seen repeatedly, ten times or more. The chain couples TRBV29-1 to TRBJ1-3; no clear D gene. This CDR3 is built from 14 residues. Germline V lookup: CDR1 SQVTM, CDR2 ANQGSEA. V lost 3 bases, J lost 2 bases, and 11 bases lay in between. CDR3 in amino acids: CSVDDGRAGNTIYF. The CDR3 DNA is TGCAGCGTTGACGATGGTAGGGCTGGAAACACCATATATTTT.

This clonotype was detected many times. This chain uses TRBV29-1 with TRBJ2-7; 8 nucleotides align to TRBD2. The CDR3 extends over 14 amino acids. With 5 bases clipped from V and 7 bases from J, the junction kept 13 bases outside the gene matches. The germline CDR1 and CDR2 sequences are SQVTM and ANQGSEA. The CDR3 protein is CSVPPGLEYLEQYF. CDR3 in DNA: TGCAGCGTTCCACCGGGACTAGAATATTTGGAGCAGTACTTC.

V is TRBV7-8 and J is TRBJ1-1, with D unclear. The germline V gene has CDR1 SGHVS and CDR2 FQNEAQ. The CDR3 loop spans 14 amino acids. V gave up 6 bases and J gave up 3 bases, with 14 bases separating them. The chain's CDR3 is CASSERGGYTEAFF. The CDR3 region has the DNA TGTGCCAGCAGTGAGCGGGGAGGGTACACTGAAGCTTTCTTT.

There are many counts of this clonotype. The rearrangement links TRBV29-1 to TRBJ2-7; D uncertain. CDR3 length: 12 amino acids. The V and J ends lost 4 bases and 7 bases respectively, with 14 bases between them. The germline CDR1 and CDR2 sequences are SQVTM and ANQGSEA. CDR3 bases: TGCAGCGTTGGGTTTACCCGTGGGGAGCAGTACTTC. Residues: CSVGFTRGEQYF.

A single count supports this clonotype. V and J are TRBV6-5 and TRBJ2-1, with 7 bases aligning to TRBD1. V shed 7 bases, J shed 0 bases, and the junction held 3 bases outside the gene matches. From germline, CDR1 is MNHEY and CDR2 SVGAGI. The CDR3 covers 14 residues. CDR3 amino acids: CASMGQSSYNEQFF. In DNA form, the CDR3 reads TGTGCCAGCATGGGACAGAGCTCCTACAATGAGCAGTTCTTC.

The table lists this clonotype with many counts. V and J are TRBV27 and TRBJ2-1, with unresolved D. Per the germline V gene, CDR1 is MNHEY and CDR2 is SMNVEV (reference sequence). Trimming took off 2 bases at V and 2 bases at J, with 10 bases between the two ends. The CDR3 covers 15 residues. The CDR3 nucleotides are TGTGCCAGCAGTTTAGGACGGTCGGCCTACAATGAGCAGTTCTTC. It specifies CASSLGRSAYNEQFF.

This clonotype was observed many times. This chain joins TRBV11-3 and TRBJ2-5; D perhaps matches TRBD1 (6 bases). Germline CDR1 and CDR2: SGHNT and YENEEA. Trimming removed 5 bases at V and 6 bases at J, with 13 bases between. This CDR3 is built from 13 residues. CDR3 in DNA: TGTGCCAGCAGCCAACAGGGATCACAGACCCAGTACTTC. The encoded protein is CASSQQGSQTQYF. Based on the CDR3 plus reference TRBV11-3 and TRBJ2-5, the full variable domain is EAGVVQSPRYKIIEKKQPVAFWCNPISGHNTLYWYLQNLGQGPELLIRYENEEAVDDSQLPKDRFSAERLKGVDSTLKIQPAELGDSAVYLCASSQQGSQTQYFGPGTRLLVL.

The table lists this clonotype with a few counts. The CDR3 DNA reads TGTGCCAGCAGTGAACCCCAGCTTGCAGGGATCTCTGAAGCTTTCTTT. Its translation: CASSEPQLAGISEAFF. This chain uses TRBV6-1 with TRBJ1-1; TRBD1 is a possible D gene (5 bases). The CDR3 is 16 residues long. The germline V gene encodes CDR1 MNHNS and CDR2 SASEGT. Trimming shortened V by 2 bases and J by 6 bases, and 19 bases separated the two germline ends.

Details on this clonotype: This may come from a read error, since a much larger clone is one base off. The J gene is TRBJ2-7, the V gene TRBV2; 7 bases map to TRBD2. The CDR3 is made up of 14 amino acids. Germline V gives CDR1 SNHLY, CDR2 FYNNEI. The CDR3 sequence is CASSKASGTYERYF. CDR3 DNA: TGTGCCAGCAGTAAGGCTAGCGGTACCTACGAGCGGTACTTC.

This clonotype was picked up many times. The chain couples TRBV15 to TRBJ2-3, with no clear D. The CDR3 covers 14 residues. CDR1 and CDR2 (germline): LNHNV, YYDKDF (reference sequence). Trimming took 1 base from V and 0 from J, leaving 5 bases between them. The CDR3 protein is CATSRGPSTDTQYF. For the CDR3, the DNA is TGTGCCACCAGCAGAGGCCCTAGCACAGATACGCAGTATTTT.

This clonotype appeared many times. Mismatch with germline at one junction end may stem from a read error. The chain couples TRBV28 to TRBJ2-5; a weak D match, TRBD1 (6 bases). The CDR3 covers 12 residues. Germline V lookup: CDR1 MDHEN, CDR2 SYDVKM. The DNA for the CDR3 is TGTGCCAGCAGTTTCATCCCGGGACACATTGACTTC. It yields the protein CASSFIPGHIDF. Supplemented by reference TRBV28 and TRBJ2-5, the full variable domain reads DVKVTQSSRYLVKRTGEKVFLECVQDMDHENMFWYRQDPGLGLRLIYFSYDVKMKEKGDIPEGYSVSREKKERFSLILESASTNQTSMYLCASSFIPGHIDFGPGTRLLVL.

There are many counts of this clonotype. The rearrangement joins TRBV27 to TRBJ2-5; no clear D. V was shortened by 6 bases and J by 0 bases, with 8 bases between the two germline ends. The CDR3 covers 13 residues. Germline assignment: CDR1 MNHEY and CDR2 SMNVEV (reference sequence). CDR3 protein: CASRASYQETQYF. For the CDR3, the DNA is TGTGCCAGCAGGGCGTCTTACCAAGAGACCCAGTACTTC.

V gene TRBV29-1 combines with J gene TRBJ2-1, with TRBD2 as a possible D gene (6 bases). V lost 2 bases to trimming and J lost 7 bases, with 18 bases between them. CDR1 is SQVTM, CDR2 ANQGSEA, per germline. The CDR3 length is 15 residues. In nucleotides, the CDR3 is TGCAGCGTTGAACCCATTAATAGACTAGTGAATGAGCAGTTCTTC. This sequence encodes CSVEPINRLVNEQFF.